The entry below gives a single T cell receptor (beta chain) sequence along with its context. Germline V gene sequence: CDR1 LGHNA, CDR2 YNFKEQ. This CDR3 contains 18 residues. The V end lost 1 base, the J end lost 12 bases, and 28 bases lay between the germline ends. The data derive from a study of CD8+ T cells in alopecia areata. As the sequencing template, cDNA was produced by extracting RNA and reverse transcribing it. Clones were sequenced by immunoSEQ multiplex PCR, and TCRdb holds only the in-frame ones, with some missing. The data hold around 30,000 clones, with more than 60% observed a single time.

Sequencing used NKG2D-low CD8+ T cells sorted from blood. The chain couples TRBV4-2 to TRBJ2-1, with D perhaps matching TRBD1 (5 bases). This TCR was recovered from a human donor with alopecia areata. Here the CDR3 DNA reads TGTGCCAGCAGCCAAGGTCTATCACGGGTTGACAGAGTCATGGGGCAGTTCTTC. Translated, it gives CASSQGLSRVDRVMGQFF.